This T cell receptor (beta chain) was observed in a study of blood T cells in healthy people across ages. General study findings and limits: Correlation between TCR beta diversity and naive T cell percentage was strong.

Germline V gene data show CDR1 as LNHDA and CDR2 as SQIVND (reference sequence). Losses at the gene ends were 4 bases for V and 4 bases for J; bases not matched to a gene: 4. The CDR3 is made up of 15 amino acids. A sample-barcoded 5' primer and a J-beta primer mix were used in a second PCR of roughly 6 to 11 cycles. TCRdb re-called the 5' RACE reads with MiXCR, one entry per CDR3 protein. This table holds more than 1,000,000 distinct CDR3 sequences, less than 25% found once. Regarding this clonotype: Its cognate antigen is unknown.

These data are also associated with another study on T cells of mothers and their children. That paper states: The sample comes from fewer than 10 healthy Caucasian donors: mothers and children. Comparable shaping of TCR recombination output by thymic selection was observed in related and unrelated pairs. It was related mother-child pairs that showed slightly higher overlap than unrelated pairs, without reaching significance.

Sequencing used blood. The chain is built from TRBV19 and TRBJ2-1; 10 nucleotides agree with TRBD2. This receptor was identified in a girl between 2 and 10 years old in good health. The CDR3 coding sequence is TGTGCCAGTAGTACGGGACTAGCGCCGTACAATGAGCAGTTCTTC. Translated, it gives CASSTGLAPYNEQFF.